This note documents a single T cell receptor (beta chain) sequence. No antigen is known for it. Produced via immunoSEQ multiplex PCR; TCRdb's table is partial and in-frame only. The sample has about 38,000 clones, roughly 95% seen once. This CDR3 is 14 amino acids long. Trimming pared 7 bases from V and 2 bases from J, leaving 14 bases between. CDR1 and CDR2 (germline): LNHDA, SQIVND (reference sequence). This sample was taken from a study of T cell clonotyping in hematopoietic cell transplantation. Study summary: Pretransplant recipient samples were taken after cytoreduction.

Time point denoted: recipient sample about 28 days before transplant, after cytoreduction. The study's findings and limits: After transplant, recipient diversity fell while pathologically expanded clonotypes grew through day 180. At the given depth, recipient repertoires were over 95% de novo clonotypes.

This specimen was peripheral blood mononuclear cells, taken before stem cell transplant. The chain carries TRBV19 and TRBJ1-2; D is unclear. The origin of this receptor is a man in his forties with chronic myeloid leukemia. Some clones in this sample may be carry-over from other donors' samples. The CDR3 coding sequence is TGTGCCAGTACTCCCCCGGCACTCAACTATGGCTACACCTTC. It translates to CASTPPALNYGYTF.